These T cell receptor beta chains were read from a single sample in a study of OX40 agonist ivuxolimab in advanced cancers. Sequencing used immunoSEQ multiplex PCR; TCRdb keeps in-frame clones, though not all of them. The sample consists of 70,000 to 95,000 clones, 92% of them appearing once. Sequences were derived from CD4+ or CD8+ T cells sorted from blood, sampled in a trial of the OX40 agonist ivuxolimab. The receptors originated from an adult with an advanced solid tumor such as melanoma, head and neck, liver or kidney cancer. Both conserved end residues are part of each CDR3. The D gene is left open where the match is weak. The size field is filled for only some rows; it gives once, few, many or a size class.

size	D	V	J	CDR3	DNA
-	-	TRBV11-2	TRBJ2-3	CASSLDVRDTQYF	TGTGCCAGCAGCTTAGATGTCCGAGATACGCAGTATTTT
-	TRBD1	TRBV4-1	TRBJ2-7	CASSETGTGVYEQYF	TGCGCCAGCAGCGAAACCGGGACAGGGGTGTACGAGCAGTACTTC
-	-	TRBV13	TRBJ2-7	CASSPSFGGISYEQYF	TGTGCCAGCAGCCCCTCATTTGGCGGGATTTCCTACGAGCAGTACTTC
-	-	TRBV2	TRBJ2-1	CASNESPRNEQFF	TGTGCCAGCAACGAAAGCCCCCGAAATGAGCAGTTCTTC
-	-	TRBV2	TRBJ2-7	CASRLGEYEQYF	TGTGCCAGCAGGTTGGGGGAGTACGAGCAGTACTTC
once	-	TRBV6-1	TRBJ2-6	CASSEEAGSGANVLTF	TGTGCCAGCAGTGAAGAAGCAGGGTCTGGGGCCAACGTCCTGACTTTC
-	-	TRBV18	TRBJ1-1	CASSPRPQVTEAFF	TGTGCCAGCTCACCAAGACCCCAGGTCACTGAAGCTTTCTTT
-	-	TRBV5-4	TRBJ2-5	CASSLGAGMYQETQYF	TGTGCCAGCAGTCTGGGGGCGGGGATGTACCAAGAGACCCAGTACTTC
-	-	TRBV19	TRBJ1-2	CASATGSGYTF	TGTGCCAGTGCTACAGGGAGCGGCTACACCTTC
-	TRBD1	TRBV19	TRBJ1-4	CASSIDRGREKLFF	TGTGCCAGTAGTATTGACAGGGGGAGAGAAAAACTGTTTTTT
-	-	TRBV12-5	TRBJ1-3	CASGLVRKSLVDTIYF	TGTGCTAGTGGTTTGGTACGGAAGTCCTTGGTCGACACCATATATTTT
-	-	TRBV27	TRBJ2-7	CASSVPGRNYEQYF	TGTGCCAGCAGTGTACCGGGACGGAACTACGAGCAGTACTTC
-	TRBD1	TRBV4-1	TRBJ1-4	CASSYGQAGNEKLFF	TGCGCCAGCAGCTATGGACAGGCGGGGAATGAAAAACTGTTTTTT
few	-	TRBV7-9	TRBJ2-7	CASSSSTRGYEQYF	TGTGCCAGCAGCTCGTCCACCCGAGGCTACGAGCAGTACTTC
-	TRBD1	TRBV7-6	TRBJ2-7	CASSLGTGTGAYEQYF	TGTGCCAGCAGCTTAGGAACCGGGACAGGCGCCTACGAGCAGTACTTC
-	-	TRBV9	TRBJ2-3	CASSLRGDTQYF	TGTGCCAGCAGCCTCAGAGGGGATACGCAGTATTTT
-	-	TRBV2	TRBJ2-5	CASSVGAVQETQYF	TGTGCCAGCAGTGTCGGTGCAGTTCAAGAGACCCAGTACTTC
-	-	TRBV9	TRBJ2-5	CASSVGPSAVVQETQYF	TGTGCCAGCAGCGTCGGTCCTAGCGCCGTCGTCCAAGAGACCCAGTACTTC
-	-	TRBV2	TRBJ1-5	CASSEVGGDQPQHF	TGTGCCAGCAGTGAGGTGGGGGGCGATCAGCCCCAGCATTTT
-	-	TRBV30	TRBJ1-4	CAWSGWTEGGEKLFF	TGTGCCTGGAGTGGTTGGACGGAGGGTGGCGAAAAACTGTTTTTT
-	-	TRBV19	TRBJ2-3	CASVGAQATDTQYF	TGTGCCAGCGTCGGGGCCCAAGCGACAGATACGCAGTATTTT
-	-	TRBV20-1	TRBJ2-1	CSASYNEQFF	TGCAGTGCTAGCTACAATGAGCAGTTCTTC
-	-	TRBV30	TRBJ1-2	CATSGGGDLHTF	TGTGCGACGTCTGGAGGGGGAGATCTTCACACCTTC
-	-	TRBV19	TRBJ1-6	CASSKVALNSPLHF	TGTGCCAGTAGTAAGGTGGCCCTCAATTCACCCCTCCACTTT
-	TRBD1	TRBV5-4	TRBJ2-7	CASSRDRVSYEQYF	TGTGCCAGCAGCCGTGACAGGGTCTCCTACGAGCAGTACTTC
-	TRBD1	TRBV9	TRBJ1-2	CASSVGDRGLNYGYTF	TGTGCCAGCAGCGTAGGGGACAGGGGGCTTAACTATGGCTACACCTTC
-	TRBD2	TRBV7-9	TRBJ2-3	CASSFPSGKDTQYF	TGTGCCAGCAGCTTTCCTAGCGGGAAGGATACGCAGTATTTT
-	-	TRBV25-1	TRBJ2-1	CASRARETGRNNEQFF	TGTGCCAGCAGGGCCCGAGAGACAGGTAGGAACAATGAGCAGTTCTTC
-	TRBD1	TRBV19	TRBJ1-5	CASSQTGGSNQPQHF	TGTGCCAGTAGTCAGACAGGGGGTAGCAATCAGCCCCAGCATTTT
-	TRBD1	TRBV6-6	TRBJ1-2	CASSLGQGAYGYTF	TGTGCCAGCAGTTTGGGACAGGGGGCTTATGGCTACACCTTC
-	TRBD2	TRBV7-3	TRBJ2-7	CASSRTSGRTLYEQYF	TGTGCCAGCAGCAGGACTAGCGGGAGGACCCTCTACGAGCAGTACTTC
-	-	TRBV14	TRBJ1-2	CASSQDAYGYTF	TGTGCCAGCAGCCAAGACGCCTATGGCTACACCTTC
-	-	TRBV6-6	TRBJ2-6	CASRSQPGANVLTF	TGTGCCAGCAGGTCCCAGCCTGGGGCCAACGTCCTGACTTTC
-	TRBD2	TRBV10-3	TRBJ2-7	CAISTSGSNEQYF	TGTGCCATCAGCACTAGCGGCTCGAACGAGCAGTACTTC
once	-	TRBV18	TRBJ1-1	CASSSDGGLKATEAFF	TGTGCCAGCTCATCAGACGGGGGGCTTAAGGCCACTGAAGCTTTCTTT
-	TRBD1	TRBV11-3	TRBJ2-1	CASSPDRGVNNEQFF	TGTGCCAGCAGCCCCGACAGGGGGGTAAACAATGAGCAGTTCTTC
-	-	TRBV6-5	TRBJ2-7	CASSWPGGVSYEQYF	TGTGCCAGCAGTTGGCCTGGGGGAGTCTCCTACGAGCAGTACTTC
-	TRBD2	TRBV10-3	TRBJ2-1	CAISEYVAGENEQFF	TGTGCCATCAGTGAGTATGTTGCGGGGGAGAATGAGCAGTTCTTC
few	TRBD1	TRBV10-1	TRBJ1-2	CASSRTGGYGYTF	TGCGCCAGCAGCCGGACAGGGGGCTATGGCTACACCTTC
-	-	TRBV29-1	TRBJ2-5	CSVARSQETQYF	TGCAGCGTTGCTCGGTCCCAAGAGACCCAGTACTTC
-	TRBD2	TRBV9	TRBJ2-2	CASSAGLAGAGELFF	TGTGCCAGCAGCGCCGGACTAGCGGGAGCCGGGGAGCTGTTTTTT